Below, 16 T cell receptor beta chains from the same sample are listed, as sequenced in a study of response to subunit inactivated influenza vaccine. TCRdb passed the RT-PCR reads through MiXCR, listing each CDR3 protein once. The sample consists of about 780,000 distinct CDR3 sequences, roughly 20% of them appearing once. Specimen: PBMCs from blood, collected roughly 5 days after vaccination. The receptors here all came from a man aged 45 to 65 who received an inactivated influenza vaccine.

This clonotype has just a few counts. J is TRBJ2-5 and V is TRBV2; D unclear. CDR1 is SNHLY and CDR2 is FYNNEI in the germline V gene. V was clipped by 5 bases and J by 3 bases, with 10 bases between them. The CDR3 spans 13 residues. This CDR3 is CASSPFGEETQYF. For the CDR3, the DNA is TGTGCCAGCAGTCCCTTCGGAGAAGAGACCCAGTACTTC.

This clonotype was observed a few times. The V gene is TRBV11-1, the J gene TRBJ2-7; perhaps TRBD2 as D (6 bases). The CDR3 extends over 15 amino acids. Germline-derived CDR1 and CDR2 are SGHAT and FQDESV (reference sequence). V lost 3 bases and J lost 5, with 17 bases in between. The CDR3 loop reads CASSFPTSRPDEQYF. The CDR3, as DNA: TGTGCCAGCAGCTTCCCTACTAGCCGGCCGGACGAGCAGTACTTC.

This chain links TRBV12-3 or TRBV12-4 with TRBJ2-7; 11 bases fit TRBD1. V was pared by 7 bases and J by 7 bases, with 21 bases of the junction left unmatched. This CDR3 contains 18 residues. As DNA, the CDR3 is TGTGCCAGCACCGACGGCTATGGGGAGGACAGGGGGCGTCGAGAGCAGTACTTC. Translated: CASTDGYGEDRGRREQYF.

This clonotype was seen only a few times. The chain recombines TRBV4-3 with TRBJ2-7; 9 bases are shared with TRBD2. This CDR3 is built from 15 residues. CDR1 and CDR2 from the germline V gene are LGHNA and YSLEER. Trimming took 3 bases from V and 3 from J; bases not matched to a gene: 6. The CDR3 region is CASSQGTSRNYEQYF. CDR3 DNA: TGCGCCAGCAGCCAGGGGACTAGCCGGAACTACGAGCAGTACTTC.

The gene calls are TRBV24-1 and TRBJ1-4, with D possibly being TRBD1 (5 bases). The length of the CDR3 is 12 residues. The V gene lost 4 bases and the J gene lost 10 bases, with 9 bases spanning the gap. Per germline, CDR1 KGHDR and CDR2 SFDVKD. The CDR3 protein is CATSERDGKLFF. Written as DNA, the CDR3 is TGTGCCACCAGTGAACGGGACGGAAAACTGTTTTTT.

V gene TRBV7-2 combines with J gene TRBJ2-6; D is undetermined. CDR3 length equals 14 residues. V lost 1 base and J lost 5, with 6 bases in between. CDR1 and CDR2 (germline): SGHTA, FQGNSA. The CDR3 sequence: CASSLDAWANVLTF. The CDR3 DNA reads TGTGCCAGCAGCTTAGACGCATGGGCCAACGTCCTGACTTTC.

This clonotype was recorded at least ten times. This chain uses TRBV7-9 with TRBJ2-1, with D perhaps given as TRBD1 or TRBD2 (5 bases each). CDR3 size: 14 residues. The V gene lost 6 bases and the J gene lost 0 bases, with 9 bases spanning the gap. Germline V gene data show CDR1 as SEHNR and CDR2 as FQNEAQ (reference sequence). CDR3 nucleotides: TGTGCCAGCAGGGGACGGAGCTCCTACAATGAGCAGTTCTTC. Amino acid sequence: CASRGRSSYNEQFF.

This rearrangement joins TRBV10-3 to TRBJ1-1; TRBD1 matches at 9 bases. J gave up 7 bases and V 10 bases, and 10 bases lay outside the gene matches. This CDR3 comprises 13 residues. CDR1 and CDR2 from the germline V gene are ENHRY and SYGVKD. CDR3 coding DNA: TGTGCCACCCGGACAGGGGAGGAAAATGAAGCTTTCTTT. Protein: CATRTGEENEAFF.

This clonotype was detected only a few times. One junction end disagrees with the germline gene, perhaps due to a read error. This chain links TRBV9 with TRBJ2-1; D is perhaps TRBD1 (6 bases). Looked up from germline, CDR1 is SGDLS and CDR2 is YYNGEE. The CDR3 is 15 amino acids. CDR3 sequence: CASSVGGGAYSEQFF. In nucleotides, the CDR3 is TGTGCCAGCAGCGTAGGAGGGGGTGCTTACAGTGAGCAGTTCTTC.

This clonotype was counted a few times. The chain couples TRBV28 to TRBJ1-6; perhaps TRBD1 as D (5 bases). CDR3 length: 14 residues. V lost 6 bases to trimming and J lost 9 bases, with 15 bases between them. Per the germline V gene, CDR1 is MDHEN and CDR2 is SYDVKM. The CDR3 is CASRTGTISSPLHF. CDR3 DNA: TGTGCCAGCAGAACCGGGACTATAAGTTCACCCCTCCACTTT.

This clonotype was counted only a few times. V is TRBV7-2 and J is TRBJ2-7; D not certain. The V gene's germline CDR1 is SGHTA and CDR2 FQGNSA. The V and J ends lost 1 base and 2 bases respectively, with 12 bases between them. The CDR3 runs 15 residues. CDR3 sequence: CASSLEASLTYEQYF. The CDR3, as DNA: TGTGCCAGCAGCTTAGAGGCAAGTCTGACCTACGAGCAGTACTTC.

In its sample, this clonotype was seen a few times. The chain has TRBV27 and TRBJ2-1; TRBD2 aligns across 9 bases. The CDR3 consists of 16 residues. Germline CDR1 and CDR2: MNHEY and SMNVEV (reference sequence). Trimming at V came to 2 bases and at J to 7 bases, leaving 9 bases not matched to a gene. CDR3 nucleotide sequence: TGTGCCAGCAGTTTACTAGCGGGGAGGGGAATAAATGAGCAGTTCTTC. Residues: CASSLLAGRGINEQFF.

This clonotype was found many times. V is TRBV12-3 or TRBV12-4 and J is TRBJ2-7, with unresolved D. V dropped 3 bases and J dropped 6 bases, with 9 bases sitting between them. The CDR3 runs 12 residues. The CDR3 spells CASSFHVLEQYF. In DNA form, the CDR3 reads TGTGCCAGCAGTTTCCACGTGCTCGAGCAGTACTTC.

The chain has TRBV12-3 or TRBV12-4 and TRBJ2-4; the D gene is possibly TRBD2 (6 bases). Trimming left V 6 bases short and J 10 bases short, with 22 bases between. This CDR3 comprises 15 residues. Written as DNA, the CDR3 is TGTGCCAGCAGCCCCGGTCTAGCGACAATGGGTATTCAGTACTTC. Encoded protein: CASSPGLATMGIQYF.

Concerning this clonotype: A much larger clone lies a single base off, so this may be a read error. The rearrangement uses TRBV12-3 or TRBV12-4 and TRBJ1-6, with 7 bases fitting TRBD1. The V segment lost 6 bases and the J segment 7 bases; nucleotides outside the gene matches: 0. This CDR3 comprises 12 residues. CDR3 loop: CASRDRNSPLHF. The CDR3 bases are TGTGCCAGCAGGGACAGGAATTCACCCCTCCACTTT.

The chain combines TRBV5-4 with TRBJ1-6; maybe TRBD1 (6 bases). CDR3 length equals 14 residues. Germline V gene lookup returns CDR1 SGHNT and CDR2 YYREEE (reference sequence). V lost 5 bases and J 1 base, leaving 7 bases between the germline ends. The CDR3 nucleotides read TGTGCCAGCAGGGACAGTTCCTATAATTCACCCCTCCACTTT. Its protein is CASRDSSYNSPLHF.